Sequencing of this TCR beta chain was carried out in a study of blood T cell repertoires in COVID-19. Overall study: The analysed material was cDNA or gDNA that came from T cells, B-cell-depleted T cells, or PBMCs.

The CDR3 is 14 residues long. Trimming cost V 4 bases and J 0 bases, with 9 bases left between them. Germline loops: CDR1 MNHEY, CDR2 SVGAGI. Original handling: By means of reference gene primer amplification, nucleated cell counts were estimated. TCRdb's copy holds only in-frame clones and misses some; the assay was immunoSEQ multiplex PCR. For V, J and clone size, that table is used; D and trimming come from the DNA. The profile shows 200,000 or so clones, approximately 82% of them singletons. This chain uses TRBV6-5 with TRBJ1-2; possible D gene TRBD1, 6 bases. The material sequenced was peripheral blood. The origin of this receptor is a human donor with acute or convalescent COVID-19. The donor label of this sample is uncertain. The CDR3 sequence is CASSSGTTNYGYTF. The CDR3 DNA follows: TGTGCCAGCAGTTCGGGGACAACTAACTATGGCTACACCTTC.